This TCR beta chain is from a study of cytomegalovirus exposure and HLA in healthy donors. The CDR3 extends over 13 amino acids. Trimming removed 1 base at V and 8 bases at J, with 11 bases between. The germline CDR1 and CDR2 sequences are SGHVS and FQNEAQ. This PCR relied on a set of 60 Vbeta primers and 13 Jbeta primers. Assay: immunoSEQ multiplex PCR; the TCRdb copy retains only in-frame clones and omits some. The sample comprises about 180,000 clones, roughly 78% of which are singletons, and 1.5% to 2% rests with the top ten. Details on this clone: Its target is unknown.

Study outcomes and limitations: Among TCR beta chains, those listed as cytomegalovirus-associated numbered around 180. An analysis that came later showed most CMV-associated TCR beta chains appearing HLA-restricted.

Sequencing was carried out using PBMCs. This clonotype was obtained from a woman under 40 in good health and CMV-seronegative. V and J are TRBV7-8 and TRBJ1-2, with D perhaps matching TRBD1 (5 bases). CDR3 residues: CASSLVGRGGYTF. CDR3 in DNA: TGTGCCAGCAGCTTAGTGGGTCGGGGGGGCTACACCTTC.